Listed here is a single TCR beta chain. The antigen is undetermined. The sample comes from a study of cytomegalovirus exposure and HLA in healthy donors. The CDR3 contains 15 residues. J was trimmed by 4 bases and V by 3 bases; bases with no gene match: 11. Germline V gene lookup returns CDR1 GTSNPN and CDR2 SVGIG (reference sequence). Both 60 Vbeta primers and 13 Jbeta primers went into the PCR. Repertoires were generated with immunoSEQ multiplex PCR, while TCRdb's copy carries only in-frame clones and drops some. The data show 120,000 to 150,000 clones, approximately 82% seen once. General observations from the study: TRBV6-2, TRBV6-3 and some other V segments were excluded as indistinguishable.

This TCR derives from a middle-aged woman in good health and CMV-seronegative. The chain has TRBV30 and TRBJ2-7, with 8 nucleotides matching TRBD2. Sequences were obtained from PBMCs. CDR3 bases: TGTGCCTGGAGAGGCCCCATCGGGGGGGGATACGAGCAGTACTTC. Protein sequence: CAWRGPIGGGYEQYF.